This T cell receptor (beta chain) was recorded in a study of blood T cell dynamics during melanoma immunotherapy. Sequencing used immunoSEQ multiplex PCR; TCRdb keeps in-frame clones, though not all of them. The sample holds roughly 10,000 clones, roughly 80% seen once. This CDR3 is 16 amino acids long. V lost 2 bases and J lost 2, with 15 bases in between. The germline gives CDR1 SGDLS, CDR2 YYNGEE. Described time point: pre-treatment baseline. This receptor was identified in a human donor with melanoma. V gene TRBV9 combines with J gene TRBJ2-3, with a weak D call TRBD2 (6 bases). The starting material was blood, obtained from a patient treated with checkpoint blockade. CDR3: CASSVWGDFATDTQYF. In DNA, the CDR3 is TGTGCCAGCAGCGTTTGGGGGGACTTTGCCACAGATACGCAGTATTTT.